Following are 16 T cell receptor beta chains from one sample sequenced in a study of T cell changes during pregnancy in multiple sclerosis. TCRdb keeps only in-frame clones here, not all; method: immunoSEQ multiplex PCR. This table holds 35,000 to 55,000 clones, more than 85% found once. Specimen: peripheral blood, collected in the third trimester of pregnancy. The receptors were gathered from a female donor with multiple sclerosis, enrolled in a pregnancy study.

V and J are TRBV10-1 and TRBJ1-4; 7 nucleotides match TRBD1. The CDR3 has 14 amino acids. With V trimmed by 6 bases and J by 5 bases, 6 bases remained unmatched. The germline gives CDR1 WNHNN, CDR2 SYGVQD (reference sequence). The CDR3 DNA is TGCGCCAGCAGGCCGGGACAGAGGAATGAAAAACTGTTTTTT. It translates to CASRPGQRNEKLFF.

This chain joins TRBV29-1 and TRBJ2-7, with D possibly TRBD1 on 7 matching bases. The V end lost 5 bases, the J end lost 4 bases, and 24 bases lay between the germline ends. The CDR3 is 16 amino acids. Looked up from germline, CDR1 is SQVTM and CDR2 is ANQGSEA. CDR3 coding DNA: TGCAGCGTTACTGGGACAGTCGAGAAGGGAGGATACGAGCAGTACTTC. The encoded protein is CSVTGTVEKGGYEQYF.

This sequence joins TRBV7-9 and TRBJ1-2; 7 bases align to TRBD1. The CDR3 is made up of 13 amino acids. V lost 3 bases, J lost 4 bases, and 2 bases stayed unmatched. Germline V gives CDR1 SEHNR, CDR2 FQNEAQ (reference sequence). As DNA, the CDR3 is TGTGCCAGCAGCTTCGACAGGGCCTATGGCTACACCTTC. It yields the protein CASSFDRAYGYTF.

The V and J genes are TRBV19 and TRBJ1-1, with unresolved D. Trimming removed 10 bases at V and 5 bases at J, with 17 bases between. The germline gives CDR1 LNHDA, CDR2 SQIVND (reference sequence). This CDR3 contains 13 residues. The CDR3 nucleotides read TGTGCCACCCAACTCCGCGGAGGTACTGAAGCTTTCTTT. It is translated as CATQLRGGTEAFF.

J is TRBJ2-3 and V is TRBV7-9; TRBD2 might be the D (6 bases). Germline CDR1 reads SEHNR; CDR2 reads FQNEAQ (reference sequence). This CDR3 has 15 amino acids. V lost 4 bases and J 0 bases, leaving 11 bases between the germline ends. Here the CDR3 DNA reads TGTGCCAGCAGCTCCAGACTAGAAAGCACAGATACGCAGTATTTT. Its protein is CASSSRLESTDTQYF.

V gene TRBV7-3 combines with J gene TRBJ1-1; D is ambiguous. The CDR3 is made up of 13 amino acids. CDR1 is SGHTA and CDR2 is FQGTGA in the germline V gene. Trimming stripped 1 base from V and 6 bases from J, with 9 bases between. CDR3 region: CASSLIVSSEAFF. The DNA for the CDR3 is TGTGCCAGCAGCTTAATTGTTAGTTCTGAAGCTTTCTTT.

V is TRBV2 and J is TRBJ1-1; 7 nucleotides agree with TRBD1. The germline V gene encodes CDR1 SNHLY and CDR2 FYNNEI. J lost 10 bases, V lost 3 bases, and 11 bases had no gene match. The CDR3 is 14 amino acids. The CDR3, as DNA: TGTGCCAGCAGTGAGGCTAGACAGGGATTTATAGCTTTCTTT. Protein product: CASSEARQGFIAFF.

V and J are TRBV5-4 and TRBJ2-7; 11 bases line up with TRBD2. The ends lost 4 bases at V and 9 bases at J; junction bases unmatched: 9. The germline V gene encodes CDR1 SGHNT and CDR2 YYREEE (reference sequence). There are 14 residues in the CDR3. The CDR3 sequence: CASSATASGRRQYF. CDR3 sequence (DNA): TGTGCCAGCAGCGCCACAGCTAGCGGGAGGCGGCAGTACTTC.

This chain connects TRBV20-1 to TRBJ1-2; D is ambiguous. The CDR3 sequence is 11 residues long. Between the trimmed V and J ends, which lost 4 bases and 12 bases, there was a span of 15 bases. Germline CDR1 reads DFQATT; CDR2 reads SNEGSKA (reference sequence). For the CDR3, the DNA is TGCAGTGCTATTCACGCCCAAAAGCACACCTTC. Translated, it gives CSAIHAQKHTF.

The chain uses TRBV13 and TRBJ1-2; D gene unclear. The V gene lost 7 bases and the J gene lost 8 bases, with 20 bases spanning the gap. The germline V gene encodes CDR1 PRHDT and CDR2 FYEKMQ (reference sequence). The CDR3 runs to 14 residues. The CDR3 DNA sequence: TGTGCCAGCACCCAAACTGGGAGGGTGGAAGGCTACACCTTC. Amino acid sequence: CASTQTGRVEGYTF.

This chain joins TRBV7-2 and TRBJ1-3; D is uncertain. The CDR3 length is 13 residues. V was cut by 5 bases and J by 4 bases, with 9 bases left in between. CDR1 is SGHTA, CDR2 FQGNSA, per germline. The CDR3 region has the DNA TGTGCCAGCAGCGGGCAGCCGGGAAACACCATATATTTT. This gives the protein CASSGQPGNTIYF.

The sample holds one count of this clone. CDR3: CASSLGSGYGYTF. The CDR3, as DNA: TGCGCCAGCAGCTTGGGGAGTGGGTATGGCTACACCTTC. The V and J genes are TRBV5-1 and TRBJ1-2; D not certain. The V and J ends lost 0 bases and 5 bases respectively, with 8 bases between them. This CDR3 is 13 amino acids long. Looked up from germline, CDR1 is SGHRS and CDR2 is YFSETQ. The full variable domain, with the rest looked up from reference TRBV5-1 and TRBJ1-2, is KAGVTQTPRYLIKTRGQQVTLSCSPISGHRSVSWYQQTPGQGLQFLFEYFSETQRNKGNFPGRFSGRQFSNSRSEMNVSTLELGDSALYLCASSLGSGYGYTFGSGTRLTVV.

The J gene is TRBJ1-2, the V gene TRBV28; 7 bases match TRBD1. CDR3 size: 14 residues. Germline V gene lookup returns CDR1 MDHEN and CDR2 SYDVKM. Trimming took 5 bases from V and 4 from J; bases not matched to a gene: 7. The CDR3 reads CASSHPGQIYGYTF. CDR3 DNA sequence: TGTGCCAGCAGTCACCCGGGACAGATCTATGGCTACACCTTC.

The J gene is TRBJ2-1, the V gene TRBV27; perhaps TRBD1 as D (5 bases). V was pared by 5 bases and J by 7 bases, with 12 bases between. Germline-derived CDR1 and CDR2 are MNHEY and SMNVEV (reference sequence). There are 13 residues in the CDR3. The CDR3: CASSPRVGNEQFF. DNA for the CDR3: TGTGCCAGCAGTCCCAGGGTTGGGAATGAGCAGTTCTTC.

This clone was detected once. The rearrangement links TRBV7-9 to TRBJ2-1; 11 nucleotides match TRBD2. Germline V gene sequence: CDR1 SEHNR, CDR2 FQNEAQ (reference sequence). CDR3 size: 15 residues. Losses at the gene ends were 5 bases for V and 9 bases for J; bases not matched to a gene: 9. The CDR3 is CASSPTSGSTPEQFF. In DNA form, the CDR3 reads TGTGCCAGCAGCCCTACTAGCGGGAGTACCCCTGAGCAGTTCTTC.

The V gene is TRBV4-1, the J gene TRBJ2-1; D is ambiguous. CDR3 length: 12 residues. Trimming cost V 4 bases and J 4 bases, with 5 bases left between them. Germline CDR1 MGHRA, CDR2 YSYEKL. Here the CDR3 reads CASSRVYNEQFF. As DNA, the CDR3 is TGCGCCAGCAGCCGAGTTTACAATGAGCAGTTCTTC.